The clone carrying this T cell receptor (beta chain) has a count of ten or more. In germline, CDR1 is LGHNA, CDR2 YSLEER. V lost 0 bases, J lost 5 bases, and 13 bases lay in between. The CDR3 loop spans 15 amino acids. Unique molecular identifiers featured in how the TCRbeta library was prepared. Via MiXCR, TCRdb re-called the PCR reads, giving one row per CDR3 protein. The sample lists 240,000 or so distinct CDR3 sequences; 12% were seen once. This entry comes from a study of T-cell reconstitution after alpha-beta-depleted transplantation in children. Source: PBMCs from the stem cell graft donor, taken from the stem cell graft. This clonotype originated in a human donor who donated a stem cell graft to a child with acute lymphoblastic leukemia. The gene calls are TRBV4-3 and TRBJ2-5; no definite D call. CDR3 DNA sequence: TGCGCCAGCAGCCAAGATAGGTTACCTTTCGAGACCCAGTACTTC. This gives the protein CASSQDRLPFETQYF.